The 16 T cell receptor beta chains below come from one sample, sequenced in a study of graft-versus-host responses after intestinal transplantation. These receptors' targets are unknown. Clones were sequenced by immunoSEQ multiplex PCR, and TCRdb holds only the in-frame ones, with some missing. The sample lists 95,000 to 110,000 clones, approximately 90% occurring once. The source material was unstimulated CD4+ T cells sorted from spleen or lymph node cells, sampled before transplant. The receptors derive from a human donor who was the organ donor for an intestinal transplant.

There are a few counts of this clone. CDR3 protein: CASSPGQGASLYF. The CDR3 DNA is TGTGCCAGCAGCCCGGGACAGGGGGCGAGTCTGTACTTC. V usage is TRBV27 and J usage is TRBJ2-7; 12 bases are shared with TRBD1. The germline CDR1 and CDR2 sequences are MNHEY and SMNVEV (reference sequence). V lost 6 bases to trimming and J lost 12 bases; unmatched junction nucleotides: 9. The CDR3 covers 13 residues.

This clone was recorded only once. The chain links TRBV7-2 to TRBJ2-3; 7 nucleotides align to TRBD2. CDR1 is SGHTA, CDR2 FQGNSA, per germline. The CDR3 has 17 residues. With V trimmed by 1 base and J by 1 base, 8 bases remained unmatched. This CDR3 reads CASSLGGGAAGTDTQYF. CDR3 DNA: TGTGCCAGCAGCTTAGGGGGAGGGGCGGCTGGCACAGATACGCAGTATTTT.

The rearrangement joins TRBV2 to TRBJ2-7; TRBD1 might be the D (6 bases). The CDR3 covers 14 residues. The ends were cut back, 3 bases at V and 0 bases at J, with 9 bases in the middle. CDR1 and CDR2 (germline): SNHLY, FYNNEI. CDR3 residues: CASSEGASSYEQYF. CDR3 DNA sequence: TGTGCCAGCAGTGAGGGGGCGAGCTCCTACGAGCAGTACTTC.

The V and J genes are TRBV18 and TRBJ2-1; D gene uncertain. Germline loops: CDR1 KGHSH, CDR2 LQKENI. The CDR3 totals 16 residues. Trimming cost V 0 bases and J 2 bases, with 11 bases left between them. The CDR3 region has the DNA TGTGCCAGCTCACCACCTCGAAAAAGTACCTACAATGAGCAGTTCTTC. It specifies CASSPPRKSTYNEQFF.

The chain recombines TRBV5-1 with TRBJ2-2; 13 bases match TRBD2. Germline loops: CDR1 SGHRS, CDR2 YFSETQ. This CDR3 spans 20 amino acids. The V and J ends lost 4 bases and 2 bases, in that order; junction bases with no gene match: 14. The CDR3 DNA sequence: TGCGCCAGCAGCCCTCGGACTAGCGGGGGCTCAGCCCTAAACACCGGGGAGCTGTTTTTT. Amino acids: CASSPRTSGGSALNTGELFF.

For this clone: Sequence at one end of the junction differs from germline and may be a read error. This rearrangement joins TRBV2 to TRBJ2-3; perhaps TRBD1 as D (5 bases). Germline assignment: CDR1 SNHLY and CDR2 FYNNEI. CDR3 size: 18 residues. CDR3 nucleotides: TGTGCCAGCAGTGAGGAAGGGTCCTACCACCTTAGCACAGGTACGCAGTATTTT. Translating gives CASSEEGSYHLSTGTQYF.

V gene TRBV30 combines with J gene TRBJ2-5; the match to TRBD2 covers 8 bases. The V gene end was trimmed by 2 bases and the J gene end by 5 bases; junction bases not matched to a gene: 4. Germline loops: CDR1 GTSNPN, CDR2 SVGIG (reference sequence). The CDR3 length is 13 residues. This chain's CDR3 is CAWSRGGPETQYF. The CDR3 DNA reads TGTGCCTGGAGTCGGGGGGGCCCGGAGACCCAGTACTTC.

The V gene is TRBV7-9, the J gene TRBJ2-2, with 10 bases identical to TRBD2. From germline, CDR1 is SEHNR and CDR2 FQNEAQ (reference sequence). Unmatched junction bases numbered 7, after V lost 5 bases and J lost 7 bases. This CDR3 has 15 amino acids. The CDR3 nucleotides are TGTGCCAGCAGCCCCAGCGGGGGGGCAGGCGGGGAGCTGTTTTTT. It yields the protein CASSPSGGAGGELFF.

This chain joins TRBV7-2 and TRBJ1-1, with D tentatively TRBD1 (5 bases). V was pared by 5 bases and J by 8 bases, with 12 bases between. CDR1 SGHTA and CDR2 FQGNSA come from the germline V gene. This CDR3 comprises 12 residues. CDR3 coding DNA: TGTGCCAGCAGCCGGGACTCATCCGAAGCTTTCTTT. Translated: CASSRDSSEAFF.

The rearrangement joins TRBV5-1 to TRBJ1-2; D perhaps matches TRBD1 (5 bases). Germline V gene sequence: CDR1 SGHRS, CDR2 YFSETQ. V shed 1 base and J shed 2 bases, with 12 bases lying between them. This CDR3 spans 15 amino acids. The DNA of the CDR3 is TGCGCCAGCAGCTTGAAGGCGGGACCGAACTATGGCTACACCTTC. It specifies CASSLKAGPNYGYTF.

The genes are TRBV18 and TRBJ2-3, with D maybe TRBD1 (5 bases). Germline V lookup: CDR1 KGHSH, CDR2 LQKENI. CDR3 length: 13 amino acids. The ends were cut back, 6 bases at V and 4 bases at J, with 11 bases in the middle. In nucleotides, the CDR3 is TGTGCCAGCTCTCCTCGCAGGGCAGATACGCAGTATTTT. Protein product: CASSPRRADTQYF.

The V and J genes are TRBV11-2 and TRBJ1-1, with 7 bases fitting TRBD1. The V segment lost 5 bases and the J segment 0 bases; nucleotides outside the gene matches: 9. CDR1 is SGHAT and CDR2 is FQNNGV in the germline V gene. The CDR3 runs to 16 residues. The CDR3 protein is CASSTSRTGMNTEAFF. CDR3 nucleotides: TGTGCCAGCAGCACCAGTCGGACAGGAATGAACACTGAAGCTTTCTTT.

The J gene is TRBJ2-5, the V gene TRBV19, with 12 nucleotides matching TRBD1. This CDR3 spans 16 amino acids. Germline V gene sequence: CDR1 LNHDA, CDR2 SQIVND (reference sequence). The junction had 7 bases not matched to a gene; V was cut back by 4 bases and J by 4 bases. The CDR3 nucleotides are TGTGCCAGTAGTACTTCGGGGACAGGGGGCGGAGAGACCCAGTACTTC. Translated, it gives CASSTSGTGGGETQYF. Using reference TRBV19 and TRBJ2-5 for the parts outside the CDR3, the full variable domain is DGGITQSPKYLFRKEGQNVTLSCEQNLNHDAMYWYRQDPGQGLRLIYYSQIVNDFQKGDIAEGYSVSREKKESFPLTVTSAQKNPTAFYLCASSTSGTGGGETQYFGPGTRLLVL.

The chain has TRBV5-1 and TRBJ2-5; TRBD2 might be the D (5 bases). The CDR3 runs 14 residues. Trimming took 0 bases from V and 2 from J, leaving 8 bases between them. CDR1 is SGHRS, CDR2 YFSETQ, per germline. CDR3 sequence reads: CASSLGIAQETQYF. For the CDR3, the DNA is TGCGCCAGCAGCTTGGGAATAGCGCAAGAGACCCAGTACTTC.

This sequence joins TRBV5-4 and TRBJ2-3; 14 positions match TRBD2. CDR1 SGHNT and CDR2 YYREEE come from the germline V gene (reference sequence). V lost 0 bases, J lost 8 bases, and 2 bases stayed unmatched. This CDR3 comprises 15 residues. CDR3 sequence reads: CASSLGLAGGPTQYF. Written as DNA, the CDR3 is TGTGCCAGCAGCTTGGGACTAGCGGGGGGGCCTACGCAGTATTTT.

About this clone: Germline is not matched at one junction end, which may reflect a read error. The rearrangement links TRBV23-1 to TRBJ1-4; D is unresolved. TRBV23-1 is an ORF, with its function uncertain. CDR3 length: 15 residues. DNA for the CDR3: TGCGCCAGCAGTCAACGGTTAGCAACTAATGAAAAACCGTTTTTT. Protein product: CASSQRLATNEKPFF.